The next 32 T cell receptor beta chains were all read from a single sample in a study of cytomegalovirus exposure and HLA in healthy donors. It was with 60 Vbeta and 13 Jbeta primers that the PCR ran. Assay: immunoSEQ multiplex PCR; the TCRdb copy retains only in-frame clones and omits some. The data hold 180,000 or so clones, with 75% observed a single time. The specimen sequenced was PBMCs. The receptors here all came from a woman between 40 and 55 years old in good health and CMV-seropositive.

The chain's CDR3 is CASSRVTGGTGSSPLHF. For the CDR3, the DNA is TGTGCCAGCAGCCGGGTTACCGGGGGGACAGGCAGTTCACCCCTCCACTTT. The chain couples TRBV7-9 to TRBJ1-6; 8 positions agree with TRBD1. Unmatched junction bases numbered 15, after V lost 5 bases and J lost 9 bases. In germline, CDR1 is SEHNR, CDR2 FQNEAQ (reference sequence). This CDR3 is 17 amino acids long.

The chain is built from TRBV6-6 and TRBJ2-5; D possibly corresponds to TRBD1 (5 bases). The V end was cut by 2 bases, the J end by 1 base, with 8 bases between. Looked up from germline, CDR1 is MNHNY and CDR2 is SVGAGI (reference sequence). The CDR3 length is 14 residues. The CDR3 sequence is CASSYRQGQETQYF. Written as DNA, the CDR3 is TGTGCCAGCAGTTACCGGCAGGGCCAAGAGACCCAGTACTTC.

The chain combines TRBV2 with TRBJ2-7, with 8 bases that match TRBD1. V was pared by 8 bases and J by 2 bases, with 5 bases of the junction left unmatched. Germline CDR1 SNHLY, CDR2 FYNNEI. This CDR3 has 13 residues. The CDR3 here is CASGQGAPYEQYF. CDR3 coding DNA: TGTGCCAGCGGACAGGGCGCTCCCTACGAGCAGTACTTC.

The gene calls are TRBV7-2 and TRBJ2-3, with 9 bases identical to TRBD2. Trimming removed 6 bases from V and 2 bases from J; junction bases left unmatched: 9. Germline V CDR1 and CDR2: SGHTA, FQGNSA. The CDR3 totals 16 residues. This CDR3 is CASRASGTGDTDTQYF. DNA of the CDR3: TGTGCCAGCAGGGCTAGCGGGACGGGGGACACAGATACGCAGTATTTT.

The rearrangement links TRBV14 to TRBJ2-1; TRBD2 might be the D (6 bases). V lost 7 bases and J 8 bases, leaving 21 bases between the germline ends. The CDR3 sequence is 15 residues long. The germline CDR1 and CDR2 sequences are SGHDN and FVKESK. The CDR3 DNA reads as TGTGCCAGCATGGCTAGCGCATGGCGGACGCATGAGCAGTTCTTC. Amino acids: CASMASAWRTHEQFF. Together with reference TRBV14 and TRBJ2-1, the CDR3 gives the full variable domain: EAGVTQFPSHSVIEKGQTVTLRCDPISGHDNLYWYRRVMGKEIKFLLHFVKESKQDESGMPNNRFLAERTGGTYSTLKVQPAELEDSGVYFCASMASAWRTHEQFFGPGTRLTVL.

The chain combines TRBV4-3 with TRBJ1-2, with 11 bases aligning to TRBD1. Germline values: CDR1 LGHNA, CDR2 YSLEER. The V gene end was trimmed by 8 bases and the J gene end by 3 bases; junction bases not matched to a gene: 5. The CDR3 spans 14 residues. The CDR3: CASCRDRGDYGYTF. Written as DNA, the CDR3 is TGCGCCAGCTGTCGGGACAGGGGGGACTATGGCTACACCTTC.

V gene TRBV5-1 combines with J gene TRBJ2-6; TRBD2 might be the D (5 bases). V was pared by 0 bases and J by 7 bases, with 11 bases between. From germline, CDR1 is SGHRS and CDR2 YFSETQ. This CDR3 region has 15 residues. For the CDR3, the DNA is TGCGCCAGCAGCTTGGGGACTCTCCCTGCCAACGTCCTGACTTTC. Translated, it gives CASSLGTLPANVLTF.

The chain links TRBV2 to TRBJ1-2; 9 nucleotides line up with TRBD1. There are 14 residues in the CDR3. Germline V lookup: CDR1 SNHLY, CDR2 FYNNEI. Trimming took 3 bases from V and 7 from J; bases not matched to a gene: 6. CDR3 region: CASSERDRVVGYTF. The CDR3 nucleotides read TGTGCCAGCAGTGAGAGGGACAGGGTGGTTGGCTACACCTTC.

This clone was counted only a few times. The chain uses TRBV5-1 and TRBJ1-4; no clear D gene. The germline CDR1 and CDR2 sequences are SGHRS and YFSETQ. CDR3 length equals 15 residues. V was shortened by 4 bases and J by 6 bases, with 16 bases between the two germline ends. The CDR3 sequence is CASSGRPGSDEKLFF. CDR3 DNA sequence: TGCGCCAGCAGCGGGAGGCCAGGAAGCGATGAAAAACTGTTTTTT. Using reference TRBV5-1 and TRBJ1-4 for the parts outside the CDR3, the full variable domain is KAGVTQTPRYLIKTRGQQVTLSCSPISGHRSVSWYQQTPGQGLQFLFEYFSETQRNKGNFPGRFSGRQFSNSRSEMNVSTLELGDSALYLCASSGRPGSDEKLFFGSGTQLSVL.

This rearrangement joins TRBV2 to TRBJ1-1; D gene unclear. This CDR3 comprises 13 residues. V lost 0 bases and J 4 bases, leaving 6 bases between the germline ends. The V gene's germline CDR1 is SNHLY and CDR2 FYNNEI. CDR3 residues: CASSEAGSTEAFF. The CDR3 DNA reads TGTGCCAGCAGTGAAGCCGGTTCCACTGAAGCTTTCTTT.

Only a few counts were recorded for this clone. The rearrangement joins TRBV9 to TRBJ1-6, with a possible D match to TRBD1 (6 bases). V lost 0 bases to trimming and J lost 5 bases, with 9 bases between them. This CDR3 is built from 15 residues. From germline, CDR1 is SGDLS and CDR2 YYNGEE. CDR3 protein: CASSVGGGHNSPLHF. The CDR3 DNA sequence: TGTGCCAGCAGCGTAGGAGGGGGACATAATTCACCCCTCCACTTT.

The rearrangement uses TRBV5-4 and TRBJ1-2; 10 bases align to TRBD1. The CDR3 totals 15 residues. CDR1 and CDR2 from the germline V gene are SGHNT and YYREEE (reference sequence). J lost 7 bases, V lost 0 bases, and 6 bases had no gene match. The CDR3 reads CASSLGGTGVVGYTF. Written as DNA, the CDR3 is TGTGCCAGCAGCTTGGGAGGGACAGGGGTGGTTGGCTACACCTTC.

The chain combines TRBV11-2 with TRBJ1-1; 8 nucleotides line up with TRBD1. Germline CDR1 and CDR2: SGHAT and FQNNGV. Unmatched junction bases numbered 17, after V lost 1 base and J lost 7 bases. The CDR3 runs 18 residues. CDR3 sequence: CASSLGRQGRRLEGEAFF. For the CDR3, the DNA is TGTGCCAGCAGCTTAGGTCGACAGGGGAGGCGGTTGGAGGGTGAAGCTTTCTTT.

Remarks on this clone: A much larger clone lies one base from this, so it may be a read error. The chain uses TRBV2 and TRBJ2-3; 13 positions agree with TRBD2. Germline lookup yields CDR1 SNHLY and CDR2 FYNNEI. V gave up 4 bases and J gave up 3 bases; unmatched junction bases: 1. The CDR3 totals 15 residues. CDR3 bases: TGTGCCAGCAGTGGGACTAGCGGGAGTACAGATACGCAGTATTTT. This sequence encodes CASSGTSGSTDTQYF.

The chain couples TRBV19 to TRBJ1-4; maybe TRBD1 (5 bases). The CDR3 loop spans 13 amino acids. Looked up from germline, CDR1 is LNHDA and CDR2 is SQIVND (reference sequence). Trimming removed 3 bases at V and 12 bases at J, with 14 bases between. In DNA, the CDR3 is TGTGCCAGTAGTATCATGGACACGGCCGAACTGTTTTTT. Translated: CASSIMDTAELFF.

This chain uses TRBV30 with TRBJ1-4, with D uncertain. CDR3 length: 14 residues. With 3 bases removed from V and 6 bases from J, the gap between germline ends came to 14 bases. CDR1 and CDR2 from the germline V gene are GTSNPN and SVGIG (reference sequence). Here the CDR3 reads CAWSAGVRDEKLFF. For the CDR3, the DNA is TGTGCCTGGAGCGCTGGCGTCCGGGATGAAAAACTGTTTTTT.

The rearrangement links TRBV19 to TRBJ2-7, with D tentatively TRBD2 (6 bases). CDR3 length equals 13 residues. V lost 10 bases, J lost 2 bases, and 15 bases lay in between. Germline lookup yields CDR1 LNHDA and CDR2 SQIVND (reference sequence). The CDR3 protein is CATVRRGTYEQYF. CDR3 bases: TGTGCCACGGTCCGGAGGGGAACCTACGAGCAGTACTTC.

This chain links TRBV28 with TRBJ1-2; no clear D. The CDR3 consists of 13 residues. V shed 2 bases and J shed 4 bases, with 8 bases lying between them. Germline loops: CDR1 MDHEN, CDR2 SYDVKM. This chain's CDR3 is CASSLEGVYGYTF. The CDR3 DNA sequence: TGTGCCAGCAGTTTAGAGGGCGTCTATGGCTACACCTTC.

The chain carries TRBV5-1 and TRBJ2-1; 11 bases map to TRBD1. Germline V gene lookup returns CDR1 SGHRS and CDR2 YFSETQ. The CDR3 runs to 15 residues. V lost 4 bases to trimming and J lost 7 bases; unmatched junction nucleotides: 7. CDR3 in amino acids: CASSPDRGLMNEQFF. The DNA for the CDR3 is TGCGCCAGCAGCCCGGACAGGGGGCTTATGAATGAGCAGTTCTTC.

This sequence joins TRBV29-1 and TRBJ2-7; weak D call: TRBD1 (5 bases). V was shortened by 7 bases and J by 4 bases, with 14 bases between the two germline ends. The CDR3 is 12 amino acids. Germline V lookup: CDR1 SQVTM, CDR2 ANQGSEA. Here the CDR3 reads CSAHDSGYEQYF. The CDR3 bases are TGCAGCGCCCATGACTCAGGGTACGAGCAGTACTTC.

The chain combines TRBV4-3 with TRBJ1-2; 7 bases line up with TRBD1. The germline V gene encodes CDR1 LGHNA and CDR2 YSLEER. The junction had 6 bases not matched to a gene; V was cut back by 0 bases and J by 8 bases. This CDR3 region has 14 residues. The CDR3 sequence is CASSQDAQGGGYTF. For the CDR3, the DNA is TGCGCCAGCAGCCAAGACGCCCAGGGGGGAGGCTACACCTTC.

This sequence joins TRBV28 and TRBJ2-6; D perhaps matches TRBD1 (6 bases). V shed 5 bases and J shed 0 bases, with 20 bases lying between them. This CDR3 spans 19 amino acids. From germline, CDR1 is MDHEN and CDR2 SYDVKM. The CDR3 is CASSPGRRTAVSGANVLTF. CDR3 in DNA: TGTGCCAGCAGTCCTGGTAGGAGGACAGCGGTCTCTGGGGCCAACGTCCTGACTTTC.

This CDR3 is CASSPHDSGRPGETQYF. The CDR3 DNA reads TGTGCCAGCTCACCTCACGACAGCGGGAGGCCGGGGGAGACCCAGTACTTC. The chain combines TRBV18 with TRBJ2-5; 9 nucleotides match TRBD2. J lost 5 bases, V lost 3 bases, and 13 bases had no gene match. The CDR3 is 17 amino acids. Germline CDR1 reads KGHSH; CDR2 reads LQKENI.

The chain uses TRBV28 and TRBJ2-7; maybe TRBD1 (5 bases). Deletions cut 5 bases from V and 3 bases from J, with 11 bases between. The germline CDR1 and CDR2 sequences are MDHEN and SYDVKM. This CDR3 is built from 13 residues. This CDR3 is CASSPYDSYEQYF. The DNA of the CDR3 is TGTGCCAGCAGTCCCTATGACAGCTACGAGCAGTACTTC. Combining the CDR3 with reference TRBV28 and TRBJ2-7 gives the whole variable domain DVKVTQSSRYLVKRTGEKVFLECVQDMDHENMFWYRQDPGLGLRLIYFSYDVKMKEKGDIPEGYSVSREKKERFSLILESASTNQTSMYLCASSPYDSYEQYFGPGTRLTVT.

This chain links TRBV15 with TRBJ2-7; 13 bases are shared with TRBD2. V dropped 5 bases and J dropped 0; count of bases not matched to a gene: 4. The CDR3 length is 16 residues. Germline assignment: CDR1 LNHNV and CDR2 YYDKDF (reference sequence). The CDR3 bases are TGTGCCACCAGCGGCGGACTAGCGGGAGACTCCTACGAGCAGTACTTC. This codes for CATSGGLAGDSYEQYF. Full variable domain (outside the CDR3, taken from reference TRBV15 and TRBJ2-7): DAMVIQNPRYQVTQFGKPVTLSCSQTLNHNVMYWYQQKSSQAPKLLFHYYDKDFNNEADTPDNFQSRRPNTSFCFLDIRSPGLGDTAMYLCATSGGLAGDSYEQYFGPGTRLTVT.

The CDR3 sequence is CATSRGLAGYILGNEQFF. The CDR3 bases are TGTGCCACCAGCAGAGGACTAGCGGGATACATTTTGGGCAATGAGCAGTTCTTC. J is TRBJ2-1 and V is TRBV15, with 11 bases that match TRBD2. V lost 1 base, J lost 6 bases, and 11 bases stayed unmatched. The CDR3 covers 18 residues. CDR1 and CDR2 from the germline V gene are LNHNV and YYDKDF (reference sequence).

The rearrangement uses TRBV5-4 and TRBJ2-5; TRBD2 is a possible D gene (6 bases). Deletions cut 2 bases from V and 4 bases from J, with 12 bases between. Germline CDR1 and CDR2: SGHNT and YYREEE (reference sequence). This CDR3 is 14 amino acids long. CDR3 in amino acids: CASSFRGSGETQYF. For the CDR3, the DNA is TGTGCCAGCAGCTTTCGGGGGAGCGGAGAGACCCAGTACTTC.

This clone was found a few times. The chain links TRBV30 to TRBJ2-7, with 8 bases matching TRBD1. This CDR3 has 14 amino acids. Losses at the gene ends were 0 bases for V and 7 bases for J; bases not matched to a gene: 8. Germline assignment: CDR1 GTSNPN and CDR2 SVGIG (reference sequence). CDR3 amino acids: CAWSVLPTGGEQYF. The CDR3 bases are TGTGCCTGGAGTGTTCTCCCCACAGGGGGGGAGCAGTACTTC.

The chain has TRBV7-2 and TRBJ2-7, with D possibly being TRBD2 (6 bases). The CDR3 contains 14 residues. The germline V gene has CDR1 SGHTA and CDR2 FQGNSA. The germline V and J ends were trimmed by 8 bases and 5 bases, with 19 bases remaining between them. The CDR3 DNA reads TGTGCCAGCGCCCCAGGTGGCGGGGTCAACGAGCAGTACTTC. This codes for CASAPGGGVNEQYF. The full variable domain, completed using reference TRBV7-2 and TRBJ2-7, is GAGVSQSPSNKVTEKGKDVELRCDPISGHTALYWYRQSLGQGLEFLIYFQGNSAPDKSGLPSDRFSAERTGGSVSTLTIQRTQQEDSAVYLCASAPGGGVNEQYFGPGTRLTVT.

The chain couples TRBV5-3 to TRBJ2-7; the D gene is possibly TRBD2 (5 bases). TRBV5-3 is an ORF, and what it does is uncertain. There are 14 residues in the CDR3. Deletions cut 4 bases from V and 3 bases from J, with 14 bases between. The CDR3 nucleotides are TGTGCCAGAAGCCCCCCGAGCGGTTACTACGAGCAGTACTTC. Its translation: CARSPPSGYYEQYF.

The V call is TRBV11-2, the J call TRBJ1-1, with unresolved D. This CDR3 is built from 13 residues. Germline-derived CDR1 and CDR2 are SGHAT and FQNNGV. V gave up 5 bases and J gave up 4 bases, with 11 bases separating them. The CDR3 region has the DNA TGTGCCAGCAGCCGGGAAGGACTCACTGAAGCTTTCTTT. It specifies CASSREGLTEAFF.

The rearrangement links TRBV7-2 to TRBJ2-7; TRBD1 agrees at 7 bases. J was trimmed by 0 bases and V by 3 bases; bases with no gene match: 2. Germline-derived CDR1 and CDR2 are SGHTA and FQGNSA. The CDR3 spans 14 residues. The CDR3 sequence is CASSLGQSSYEQYF. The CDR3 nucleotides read TGTGCCAGCAGCTTGGGACAGAGCTCCTACGAGCAGTACTTC.